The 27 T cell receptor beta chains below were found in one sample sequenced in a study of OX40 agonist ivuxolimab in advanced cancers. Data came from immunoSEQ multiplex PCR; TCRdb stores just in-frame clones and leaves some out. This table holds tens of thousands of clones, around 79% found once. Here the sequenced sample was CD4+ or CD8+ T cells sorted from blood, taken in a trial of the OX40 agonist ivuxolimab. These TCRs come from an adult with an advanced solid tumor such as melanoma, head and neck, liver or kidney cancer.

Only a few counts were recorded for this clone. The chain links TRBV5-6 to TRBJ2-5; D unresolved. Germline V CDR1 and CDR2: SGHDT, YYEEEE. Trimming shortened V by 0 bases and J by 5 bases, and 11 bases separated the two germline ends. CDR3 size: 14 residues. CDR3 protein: CASSLVPLWETQYF. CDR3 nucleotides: TGTGCCAGCAGCTTGGTTCCGCTTTGGGAGACCCAGTACTTC.

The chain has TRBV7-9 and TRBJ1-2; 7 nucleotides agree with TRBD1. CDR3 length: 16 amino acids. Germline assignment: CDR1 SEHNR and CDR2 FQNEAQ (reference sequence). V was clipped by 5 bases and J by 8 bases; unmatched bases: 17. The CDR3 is CASSPGGDTGARGYTF. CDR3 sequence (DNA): TGTGCCAGCAGCCCAGGGGGGGACACCGGCGCACGGGGCTACACCTTC. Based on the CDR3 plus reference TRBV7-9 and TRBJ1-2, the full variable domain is DTGVSQNPRHKITKRGQNVTFRCDPISEHNRLYWYRQTLGQGPEFLTYFQNEAQLEKSRLLSDRFSAERPKGSFSTLEIQRTEQGDSAMYLCASSPGGDTGARGYTFGSGTRLTVV.

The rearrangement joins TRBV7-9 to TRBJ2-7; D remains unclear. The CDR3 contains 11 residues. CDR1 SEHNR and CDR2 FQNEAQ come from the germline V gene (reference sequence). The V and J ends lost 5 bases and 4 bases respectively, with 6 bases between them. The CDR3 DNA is TGTGCCAGCAGCGACGAATACGAGCAGTACTTC. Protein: CASSDEYEQYF.

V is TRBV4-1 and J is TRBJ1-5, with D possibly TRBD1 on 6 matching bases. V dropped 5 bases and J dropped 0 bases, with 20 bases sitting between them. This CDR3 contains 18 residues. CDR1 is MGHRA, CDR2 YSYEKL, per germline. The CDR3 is CASSLHAYRTVSNQPQHF. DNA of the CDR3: TGCGCCAGCAGCTTACACGCCTACCGGACAGTTAGCAATCAGCCCCAGCATTTT.

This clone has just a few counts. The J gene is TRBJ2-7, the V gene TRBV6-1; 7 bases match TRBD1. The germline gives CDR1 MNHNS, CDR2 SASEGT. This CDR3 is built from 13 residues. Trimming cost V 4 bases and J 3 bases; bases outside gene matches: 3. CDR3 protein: CASSAGTVYEQYF. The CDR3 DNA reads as TGTGCCAGCAGTGCCGGGACAGTCTACGAGCAGTACTTC.

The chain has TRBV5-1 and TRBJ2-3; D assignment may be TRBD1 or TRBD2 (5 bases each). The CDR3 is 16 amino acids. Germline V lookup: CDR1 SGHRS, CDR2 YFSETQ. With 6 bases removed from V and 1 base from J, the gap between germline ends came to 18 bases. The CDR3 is CASNMERGGGTDTQYF. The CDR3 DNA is TGCGCCAGCAACATGGAGCGTGGGGGAGGCACAGATACGCAGTATTTT.

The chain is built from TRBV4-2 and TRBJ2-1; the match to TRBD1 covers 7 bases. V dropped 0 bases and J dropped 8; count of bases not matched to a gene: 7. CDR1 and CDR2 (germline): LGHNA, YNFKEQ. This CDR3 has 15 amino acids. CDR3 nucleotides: TGTGCCAGCAGCCAAGATCTAGGGGGCTGGGATGAGCAGTTCTTC. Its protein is CASSQDLGGWDEQFF.

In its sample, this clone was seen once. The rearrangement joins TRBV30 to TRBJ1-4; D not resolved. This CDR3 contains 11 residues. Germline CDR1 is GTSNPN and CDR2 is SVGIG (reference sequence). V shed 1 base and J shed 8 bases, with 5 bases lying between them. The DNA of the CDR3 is TGTGCCTGGAGTGCCCGGGAAAAACTGTTTTTT. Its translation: CAWSAREKLFF.

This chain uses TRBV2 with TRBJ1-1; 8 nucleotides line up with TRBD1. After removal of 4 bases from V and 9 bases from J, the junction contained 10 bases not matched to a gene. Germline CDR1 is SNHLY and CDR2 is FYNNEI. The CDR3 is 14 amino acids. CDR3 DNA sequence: TGTGCCAGCAGTGTCTTACCGGGACAGGAAAAAGCTTTCTTT. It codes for CASSVLPGQEKAFF.

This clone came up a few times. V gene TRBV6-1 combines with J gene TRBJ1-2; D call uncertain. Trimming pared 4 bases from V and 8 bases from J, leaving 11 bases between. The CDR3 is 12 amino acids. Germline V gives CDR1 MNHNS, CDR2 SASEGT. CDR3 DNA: TGTGCCAGCAGTGGGCAGGTACAAGGCTACACCTTC. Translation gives CASSGQVQGYTF.

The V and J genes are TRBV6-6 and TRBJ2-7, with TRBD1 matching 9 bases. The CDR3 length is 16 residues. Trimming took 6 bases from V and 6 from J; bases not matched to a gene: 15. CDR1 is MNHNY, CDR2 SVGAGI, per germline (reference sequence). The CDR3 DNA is TGTGCCAGCAGGATCCATACAGGGGGCGCAGTTCGCGAGCAGTACTTC. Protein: CASRIHTGGAVREQYF.

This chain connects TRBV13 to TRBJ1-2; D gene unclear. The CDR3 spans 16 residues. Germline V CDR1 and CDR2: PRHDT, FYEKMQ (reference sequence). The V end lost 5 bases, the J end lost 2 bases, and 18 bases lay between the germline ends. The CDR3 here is CASSPYGEGWNYGYTF. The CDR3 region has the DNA TGTGCCAGCAGCCCATATGGGGAGGGATGGAACTATGGCTACACCTTC.

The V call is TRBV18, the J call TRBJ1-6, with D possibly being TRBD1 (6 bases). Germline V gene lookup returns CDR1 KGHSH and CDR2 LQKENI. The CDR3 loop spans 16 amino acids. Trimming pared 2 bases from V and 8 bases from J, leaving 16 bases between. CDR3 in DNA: TGTGCCAGCTCACCAATGCCACAGGGTAAAGATTCACCCCTCCACTTT. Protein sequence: CASSPMPQGKDSPLHF.

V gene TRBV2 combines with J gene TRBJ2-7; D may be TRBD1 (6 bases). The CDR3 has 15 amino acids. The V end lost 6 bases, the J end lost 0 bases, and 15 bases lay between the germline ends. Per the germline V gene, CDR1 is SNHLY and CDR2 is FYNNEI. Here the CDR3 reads CASSVRDTSSYEQYF. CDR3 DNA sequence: TGTGCCAGCAGCGTACGGGACACGAGCTCCTACGAGCAGTACTTC.

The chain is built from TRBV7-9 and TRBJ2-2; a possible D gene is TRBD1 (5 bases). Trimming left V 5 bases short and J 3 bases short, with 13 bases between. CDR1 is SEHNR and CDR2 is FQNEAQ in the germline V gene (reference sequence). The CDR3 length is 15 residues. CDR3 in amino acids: CASSPGAVDTGELFF. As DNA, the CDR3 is TGTGCCAGCAGCCCTGGGGCTGTAGACACCGGGGAGCTGTTTTTT.

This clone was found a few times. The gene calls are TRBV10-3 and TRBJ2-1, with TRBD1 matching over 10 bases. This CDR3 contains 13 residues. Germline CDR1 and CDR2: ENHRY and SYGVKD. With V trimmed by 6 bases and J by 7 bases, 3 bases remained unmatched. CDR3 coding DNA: TGTGCCATCAGGGGGACAGGGGCGAATGAGCAGTTCTTC. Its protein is CAIRGTGANEQFF.

The CDR3 sequence is CASSMTSTDTQYF. In DNA form, the CDR3 reads TGTGCCAGCAGCATGACTAGCACAGATACGCAGTATTTT. This chain uses TRBV7-9 with TRBJ2-3; D not certain. Between the trimmed V and J ends, which lost 5 bases and 0 bases, there was a span of 6 bases. Per the germline V gene, CDR1 is SEHNR and CDR2 is FQNEAQ (reference sequence). The CDR3 is 13 amino acids.

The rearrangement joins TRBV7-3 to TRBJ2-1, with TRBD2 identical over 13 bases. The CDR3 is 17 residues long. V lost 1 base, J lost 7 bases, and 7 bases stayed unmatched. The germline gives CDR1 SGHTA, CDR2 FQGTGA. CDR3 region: CASSLRPTSGRGNEQFF. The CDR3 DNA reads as TGTGCCAGCAGCTTAAGGCCCACTAGCGGGAGGGGAAATGAGCAGTTCTTC.

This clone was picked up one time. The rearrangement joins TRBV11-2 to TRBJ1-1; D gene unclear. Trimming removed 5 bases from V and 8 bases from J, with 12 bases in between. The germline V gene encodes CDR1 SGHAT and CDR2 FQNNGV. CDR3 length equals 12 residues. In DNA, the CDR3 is TGTGCCAGCAGCCTGAGAGGAGACGAAGCTTTCTTT. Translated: CASSLRGDEAFF.

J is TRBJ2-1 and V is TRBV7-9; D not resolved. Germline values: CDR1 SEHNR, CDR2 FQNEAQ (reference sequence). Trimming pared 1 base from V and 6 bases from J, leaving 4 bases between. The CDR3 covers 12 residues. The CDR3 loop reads CASSLVANEQFF. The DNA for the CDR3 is TGTGCCAGCAGCTTAGTCGCCAATGAGCAGTTCTTC.

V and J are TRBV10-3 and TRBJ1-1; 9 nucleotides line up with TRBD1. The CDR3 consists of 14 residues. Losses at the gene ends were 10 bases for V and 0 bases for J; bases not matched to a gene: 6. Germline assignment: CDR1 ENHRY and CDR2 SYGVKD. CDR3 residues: CATGTGNMNTEAFF. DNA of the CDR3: TGTGCCACCGGGACAGGGAACATGAACACTGAAGCTTTCTTT.

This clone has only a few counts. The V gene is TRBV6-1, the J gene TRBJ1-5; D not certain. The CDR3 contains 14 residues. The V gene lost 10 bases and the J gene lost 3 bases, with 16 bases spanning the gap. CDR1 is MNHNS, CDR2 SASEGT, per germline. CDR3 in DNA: TGTGCCACGGCCACACCCTCCTACAATCAGCCCCAGCATTTT. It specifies CATATPSYNQPQHF.

The CDR3 DNA follows: TGTGCCAGCAGCCCACGACTAGGATCCTACGAGCAGTACTTC. This encodes CASSPRLGSYEQYF. V is TRBV9 and J is TRBJ2-7; maybe TRBD2 (6 bases). Trimming took off 4 bases at V and 1 base at J, with 12 bases between the two ends. The CDR3 covers 14 residues. Germline CDR1 SGDLS, CDR2 YYNGEE.

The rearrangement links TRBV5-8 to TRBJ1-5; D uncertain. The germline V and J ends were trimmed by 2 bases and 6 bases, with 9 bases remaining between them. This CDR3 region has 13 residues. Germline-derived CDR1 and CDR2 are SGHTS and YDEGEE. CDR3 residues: CASSFGPSQPQHF. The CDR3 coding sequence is TGTGCCAGCAGCTTTGGTCCCAGTCAGCCCCAGCATTTT. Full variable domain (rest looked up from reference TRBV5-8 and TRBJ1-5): EAGVTQSPTHLIKTRGQQATLRCSPISGHTSVYWYQQALGLGLQFLLWYDEGEERNRGNFPPRFSGRQFPNYSSELNVNALELEDSALYLCASSFGPSQPQHFGDGTRLSIL.

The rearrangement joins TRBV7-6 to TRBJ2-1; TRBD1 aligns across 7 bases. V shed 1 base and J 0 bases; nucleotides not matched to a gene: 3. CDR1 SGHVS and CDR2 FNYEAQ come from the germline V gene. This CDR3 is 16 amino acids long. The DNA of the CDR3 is TGTGCCAGCAGCTTAGGAGGGGGCCTCTCCTACAATGAGCAGTTCTTC. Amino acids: CASSLGGGLSYNEQFF.

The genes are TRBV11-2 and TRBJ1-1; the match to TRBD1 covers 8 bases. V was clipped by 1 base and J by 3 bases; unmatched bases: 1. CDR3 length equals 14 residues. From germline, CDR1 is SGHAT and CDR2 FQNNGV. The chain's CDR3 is CASSLGDRYTEAFF. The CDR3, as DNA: TGTGCCAGCAGCTTAGGGGACAGGTACACTGAAGCTTTCTTT.

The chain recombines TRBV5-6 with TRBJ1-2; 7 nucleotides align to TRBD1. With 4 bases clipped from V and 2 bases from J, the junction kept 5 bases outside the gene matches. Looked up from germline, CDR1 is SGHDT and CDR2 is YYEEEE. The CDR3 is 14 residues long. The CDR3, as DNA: TGTGCCAGCAGCCGGCGGGGACAGAACTATGGCTACACCTTC. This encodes CASSRRGQNYGYTF.